Listed here are 10 T cell receptor beta chains from one sample, sequenced in a study of blood T cell repertoires in COVID-19. The protocol was immunoSEQ multiplex PCR, while the TCRdb copy is restricted to in-frame clones and leaves out a portion. Here the sample spans fewer than 90,000 clones, around nine tenths being singletons. The sample was peripheral blood. These receptors originate from a human donor in a cohort sampled during active COVID-19.

This clone has a single count. V usage is TRBV27 and J usage is TRBJ2-3; perhaps TRBD2 as D (6 bases). Trimming took off 4 bases at V and 1 base at J, with 12 bases between the two ends. This CDR3 has 15 amino acids. CDR1 and CDR2 from the germline V gene are MNHEY and SMNVEV (reference sequence). CDR3 coding DNA: TGTGCCAGCAGTTCTGGGCCTAGCGGCACAGATACGCAGTATTTT. Residues: CASSSGPSGTDTQYF.

This chain uses TRBV19 with TRBJ2-3, with D maybe TRBD2 (5 bases). CDR1 LNHDA and CDR2 SQIVND come from the germline V gene (reference sequence). The CDR3 is made up of 14 amino acids. Trimming shortened V by 3 bases and J by 3 bases, and 10 bases separated the two germline ends. This CDR3 reads CASSIPGFTDTQYF. Here the CDR3 DNA reads TGTGCCAGTAGTATTCCGGGGTTTACAGATACGCAGTATTTT.

The chain uses TRBV2 and TRBJ2-4, with a weak D call TRBD1 (6 bases). The CDR3 loop spans 14 amino acids. V lost 6 bases and J 1 base, leaving 10 bases between the germline ends. Germline V CDR1 and CDR2: SNHLY, FYNNEI. Here the CDR3 DNA reads TGTGCCAGCAGCCGACAGGATGCCAAAAACATTCAGTACTTC. Translating gives CASSRQDAKNIQYF.

The chain carries TRBV6-4 and TRBJ1-2, with a tentative D call TRBD1 (6 bases). The V and J ends lost 6 bases and 3 bases respectively, with 11 bases between them. Germline V gene sequence: CDR1 MRHNA, CDR2 SNTAGT. CDR3 length: 13 residues. The CDR3 sequence: CASSSAGDYGYTF. CDR3 in DNA: TGTGCCAGCAGCTCGGCAGGGGACTATGGCTACACCTTC.

The genes are TRBV5-6 and TRBJ1-1; 11 nucleotides line up with TRBD1. The CDR3 sequence is 16 residues long. The V and J ends lost 4 bases and 6 bases, in that order; junction bases with no gene match: 11. CDR1 and CDR2 (germline): SGHDT, YYEEEE. The CDR3 coding sequence is TGTGCCAGCAGCCGCCGGGGACAGGGGGGAATGGCTGAAGCTTTCTTT. Amino acid sequence: CASSRRGQGGMAEAFF.

The chain recombines TRBV11-2 with TRBJ2-7; 7 bases map to TRBD2. Unmatched junction bases numbered 11, after V lost 6 bases and J lost 0 bases. Germline V lookup: CDR1 SGHAT, CDR2 FQNNGV. The CDR3 has 16 residues. CDR3 sequence (DNA): TGTGCCAGCAGTAATAAGCTAGCGGCGAGCTCCTACGAGCAGTACGTC. This sequence encodes CASSNKLAASSYEQYV.

V is TRBV3-1 (or the pseudogene TRBV3-2) and J is TRBJ2-1, with D tentatively TRBD2 (7 bases). The V gene's germline CDR1 is LGHDT and CDR2 YNNKEL (reference sequence). This CDR3 has 18 residues. Trimming stripped 4 bases from V and 2 bases from J, with 21 bases between. The CDR3 sequence is CASSLAALGAGAYNEQFF. The CDR3 DNA follows: TGTGCCAGCAGCCTCGCGGCGCTGGGGGCGGGGGCCTACAATGAGCAGTTCTTC.

The gene calls are TRBV2 and TRBJ2-5; 9 bases fit TRBD1. V was pared by 3 bases and J by 7 bases, with 12 bases of the junction left unmatched. This CDR3 contains 16 residues. In germline, CDR1 is SNHLY, CDR2 FYNNEI. The CDR3 protein is CASSDSTGTGRGTQYF. The CDR3 coding sequence is TGTGCCAGCAGTGACTCTACCGGGACAGGGCGGGGGACCCAGTACTTC.

The chain employs TRBV7-6 and TRBJ2-2; maybe TRBD2 (5 bases). Trimming removed 1 base from V and 2 bases from J, with 11 bases in between. This CDR3 spans 16 amino acids. The germline V gene encodes CDR1 SGHVS and CDR2 FNYEAQ. The CDR3 DNA sequence: TGTGCCAGCAGCTTAGTTCCAGCGGCTAACACCGGGGAGCTGTTTTTT. Translated: CASSLVPAANTGELFF.

This rearrangement joins TRBV7-6 to TRBJ2-3; 9 bases match TRBD2. Unmatched junction bases numbered 16, after V lost 5 bases and J lost 7 bases. CDR1 SGHVS and CDR2 FNYEAQ come from the germline V gene. CDR3 length: 17 residues. CDR3 sequence reads: CASSPSFAAGGQHTQYF. In DNA form, the CDR3 reads TGTGCCAGCAGCCCATCATTCGCAGCGGGAGGTCAGCATACGCAGTATTTT.